The source of this T cell receptor (beta chain) is a study of STAT5B mutations in CD4+ large granular lymphocyte leukemia. Findings and caveats of the study: Patient CD4-sorted repertoires looked more clonal than healthy CD4+ repertoires, even without putative leukemic clones.

Using immunoSEQ multiplex PCR, the repertoire was profiled, and TCRdb retains in-frame clones only, with some absent. The sample has fewer than 40,000 clones, 76% seen once. Regarding this clone: The antigen is unknown.

The sample consisted of CD4+ T cells from blood buffy coats. This sequence was found in a human donor in good health.

CDR3 amino acids: CASSCWTSGCTDTQYF. The CDR3 coding sequence is TGTGCCAGCAGTTGCTGGACTAGCGGGTGCACAGATACGCAGTATTTT. The J gene is TRBJ2-3, the V gene TRBV6-8; 11 nucleotides line up with TRBD2. Germline loops: CDR1 MNHGY, CDR2 SAAAGT. The CDR3 covers 16 residues. V lost 4 bases and J lost 1; bases outside the gene matches: 4.